A selection of T cell receptor beta chains follows, all from one sample in a study of blood T cell repertoires in COVID-19. Profiling relied on immunoSEQ multiplex PCR, and the TCRdb table lists in-frame clones only, not all of them. The sample records about 110,000 clones, under 85% being singletons. The sample consisted of peripheral blood. These receptors were obtained from a woman aged 55-70 years with acute or convalescent COVID-19. The CDR3 runs from the conserved cysteine through the conserved F or W. The order of the fields is J gene, V gene, clone size, D gene, CDR3 DNA, CDR3 protein. A D gene is named only where the DNA matches it firmly. The listing skips clone size in some rows; elsewhere it reads once, few, many or a size class.

j_call: TRBJ2-5; v_call: TRBV29-1; clone_size: .; d_call: .; cdr3_nt: TGCAGCGCCGACAGGAGTCAAGAGACCCAGTACTTC; cdr3_aa: CSADRSQETQYF
j_call: TRBJ1-4; v_call: TRBV18; clone_size: .; d_call: .; cdr3_nt: TGTGCCAGCTCACCACGGGGCGGCGATAATGAAAAACTGTTTTTT; cdr3_aa: CASSPRGGDNEKLFF
j_call: TRBJ1-1; v_call: TRBV3-1/TRBV3-2; clone_size: .; d_call: .; cdr3_nt: TGTGCCAGCAGCCGAGACCCAAACACTGAAGCTTTCTTT; cdr3_aa: CASSRDPNTEAFF
j_call: TRBJ1-2; v_call: TRBV21-1; clone_size: .; d_call: .; cdr3_nt: TGTGCCAGCAGTCTGACCGGGACAGGGTATTTTTCGGCTAACTATGGCTACACCTTC; cdr3_aa: CASSLTGTGYFSANYGYTF
j_call: TRBJ2-1; v_call: TRBV3-1/TRBV3-2; clone_size: .; d_call: TRBD2; cdr3_nt: TGTGCCAGCAGTCCCCGGACTAGCGTCAATGAGCAGTTCTTC; cdr3_aa: CASSPRTSVNEQFF
j_call: TRBJ2-4; v_call: TRBV19; clone_size: .; d_call: TRBD2; cdr3_nt: TGTGCCAGTAGTAGGGGTGGCGGGAGACCCCAAAACATTCAGTACTTC; cdr3_aa: CASSRGGGRPQNIQYF
j_call: TRBJ2-3; v_call: TRBV9; clone_size: .; d_call: TRBD2; cdr3_nt: TGTGCCAGCAGTAGGGCCCTAGCGGGAGGAACAGATACGCAGTATTTT; cdr3_aa: CASSRALAGGTDTQYF
j_call: TRBJ1-5; v_call: TRBV4-1; clone_size: .; d_call: .; cdr3_nt: TGCGCCAGCAGCCAAGATCAGGGGCTCAATCAGCCCCAGCATTTT; cdr3_aa: CASSQDQGLNQPQHF
j_call: TRBJ1-1; v_call: TRBV5-4; clone_size: .; d_call: TRBD1; cdr3_nt: TGTGCCAGCAGCAAGGGACAGGCTAACACTGAAGCTTTCTTT; cdr3_aa: CASSKGQANTEAFF
j_call: TRBJ2-3; v_call: TRBV6-1; clone_size: medium-sized; d_call: TRBD2; cdr3_nt: TGTGCCAGCAGTGGTCTAGCGGGGGGGGCCGTCTCAGATACGCAGTATTTT; cdr3_aa: CASSGLAGGAVSDTQYF
j_call: TRBJ2-3; v_call: TRBV19; clone_size: .; d_call: TRBD2; cdr3_nt: TGTGCCAGTAGTACCGGGAGGGGCAGGGGAAATGCAGATACGCAGTATTTT; cdr3_aa: CASSTGRGRGNADTQYF
j_call: TRBJ2-7; v_call: TRBV9; clone_size: .; d_call: TRBD2; cdr3_nt: TGTGCCAGCAGCCGGGCGAGGCTAGCGGGAGGCGGCGAGCAGTACTTC; cdr3_aa: CASSRARLAGGGEQYF
j_call: TRBJ2-1; v_call: TRBV3-1/TRBV3-2; clone_size: .; d_call: TRBD2; cdr3_nt: TGTGCCAGCAGAAGGAGGGAGGGGTCCTACAATGAGCAGTTCTTC; cdr3_aa: CASRRREGSYNEQFF
j_call: TRBJ1-1; v_call: TRBV29-1; clone_size: .; d_call: TRBD1; cdr3_nt: TGCAGCGTCAGGACAGGGGCTCGTGAAGCTTTCTTT; cdr3_aa: CSVRTGAREAFF
j_call: TRBJ2-7; v_call: TRBV28; clone_size: .; d_call: TRBD2; cdr3_nt: TGTGCCAGCCTTAGCGGGCGACCGGGCTACGAGCAGTACTTC; cdr3_aa: CASLSGRPGYEQYF
j_call: TRBJ2-3; v_call: TRBV2; clone_size: .; d_call: TRBD2; cdr3_nt: TGTGCCGGACTTCCTCTAGCGGGGGACTCAGATACGCAGTATTTT; cdr3_aa: CAGLPLAGDSDTQYF
j_call: TRBJ1-6; v_call: TRBV7-2; clone_size: few; d_call: .; cdr3_nt: TGTGCCAGCAGCTTAGAATCCCTGGAGTTTTCACCCCTCCACTTT; cdr3_aa: CASSLESLEFSPLHF
j_call: TRBJ1-3; v_call: TRBV21-1; clone_size: .; d_call: .; cdr3_nt: TGTGCCAGCAGTCATCCCCGGCAGGGGGTATCTGGAAACACCATATATTTT; cdr3_aa: CASSHPRQGVSGNTIYF
j_call: TRBJ1-1; v_call: TRBV28; clone_size: .; d_call: .; cdr3_nt: TGTGCCAGCAGTTTATTGAGAGTGAACACTGAAGCTTTCTTT; cdr3_aa: CASSLLRVNTEAFF
j_call: TRBJ2-5; v_call: TRBV27; clone_size: .; d_call: TRBD2; cdr3_nt: TGTGCCAGCCGCCCAAGCGGGGGGCTTCAGACCCAGTACTTC; cdr3_aa: CASRPSGGLQTQYF
j_call: TRBJ2-7; v_call: TRBV6-5; clone_size: .; d_call: TRBD1; cdr3_nt: TGTGCCAGCAGTCTCCGGGACAGGGCCTACGAGCAGTACTTC; cdr3_aa: CASSLRDRAYEQYF